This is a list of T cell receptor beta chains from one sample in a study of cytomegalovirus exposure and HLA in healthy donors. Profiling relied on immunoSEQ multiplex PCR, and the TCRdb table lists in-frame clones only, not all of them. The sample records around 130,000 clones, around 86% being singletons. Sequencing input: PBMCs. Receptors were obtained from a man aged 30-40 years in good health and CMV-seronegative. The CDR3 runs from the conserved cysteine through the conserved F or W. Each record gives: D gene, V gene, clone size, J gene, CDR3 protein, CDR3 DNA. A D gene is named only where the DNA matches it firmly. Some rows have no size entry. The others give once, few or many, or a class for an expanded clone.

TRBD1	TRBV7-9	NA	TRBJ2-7	CASSRLRGQDYEQYF	TGTGCCAGCAGTCGTCTCAGGGGGCAGGACTACGAGCAGTACTTC
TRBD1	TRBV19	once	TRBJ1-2	CASKVQGQNYGYTF	TGTGCCAGTAAGGTACAGGGGCAAAACTATGGCTACACCTTC
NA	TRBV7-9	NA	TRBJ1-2	CASSERGGSNYGYTF	TGTGCCAGCAGTGAGAGGGGAGGGTCAAACTATGGCTACACCTTC
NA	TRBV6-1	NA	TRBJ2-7	CASSESEGLLQYF	TGTGCCAGCAGTGAATCGGAGGGATTATTGCAGTACTTC
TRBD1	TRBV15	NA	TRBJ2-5	CATSREGTGGAKTQYF	TGTGCCACCAGCAGAGAGGGGACAGGGGGCGCGAAGACCCAGTACTTC
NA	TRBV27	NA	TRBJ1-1	CASSYFYNTEAFF	TGTGCCAGCAGTTACTTCTATAACACTGAAGCTTTCTTT
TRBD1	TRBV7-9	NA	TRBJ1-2	CSSSLSGDRGYGYTF	TGTTCCAGCAGCCTATCCGGGGACAGGGGATATGGCTACACCTTC
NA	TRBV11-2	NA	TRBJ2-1	CASSLNRANEQFF	TGTGCCAGCAGCTTAAACAGGGCCAATGAGCAGTTCTTC
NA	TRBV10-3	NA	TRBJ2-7	CASGRTAYEQYF	TGTGCCTCGGGACGGACAGCCTACGAGCAGTACTTC
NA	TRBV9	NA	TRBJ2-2	CASSVLGAGELFF	TGTGCCAGCAGCGTACTAGGGGCCGGGGAGCTGTTTTTT
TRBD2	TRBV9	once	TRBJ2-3	CASSAAGGITDTQYF	TGTGCCAGCAGCGCAGCGGGGGGGATCACAGATACGCAGTATTTT
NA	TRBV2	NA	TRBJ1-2	CASSEESYGYTF	TGTGCCAGCAGTGAGGAGAGCTATGGCTACACCTTC
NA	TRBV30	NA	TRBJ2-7	CAWSVRVSRGYEQYF	TGTGCCTGGAGTGTACGGGTCTCACGGGGTTACGAGCAGTACTTC
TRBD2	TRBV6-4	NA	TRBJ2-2	CASSVGLAAGELFF	TGTGCCAGCAGTGTGGGACTAGCCGCCGGGGAGCTGTTTTTT
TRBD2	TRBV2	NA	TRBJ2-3	CASSFSTSGGALTDTQYF	TGTGCCAGCAGTTTTTCGACTAGCGGGGGGGCCTTAACAGATACGCAGTATTTT
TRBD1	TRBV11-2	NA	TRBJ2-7	CASSLPTGGWYEQYF	TGTGCCAGCAGCTTACCGACAGGGGGCTGGTACGAGCAGTACTTC
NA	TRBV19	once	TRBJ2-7	CASSIVGGSGYEQYF	TGTGCCAGTAGTATAGTAGGCGGTAGCGGCTACGAGCAGTACTTC
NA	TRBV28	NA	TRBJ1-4	CATSRRGVNEKLFF	TGTGCCACCTCAAGGAGGGGTGTCAATGAAAAACTGTTTTTT
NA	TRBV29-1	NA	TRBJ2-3	CSVDNTPPPSTDTQYF	TGCAGCGTTGACAATACACCTCCACCTAGCACAGATACGCAGTATTTT
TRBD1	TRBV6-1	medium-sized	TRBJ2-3	CASSEGTGHTDTQYF	TGTGCCAGCAGTGAAGGGACAGGGCACACAGATACGCAGTATTTT
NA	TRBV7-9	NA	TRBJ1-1	CASSLIEGVPNTEAFF	TGTGCCAGCAGCCTGATTGAGGGGGTTCCGAACACTGAAGCTTTCTTT
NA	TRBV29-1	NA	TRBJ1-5	CSVGTLGQLDSNQPQHF	TGCAGCGTTGGAACCCTAGGACAGCTAGATAGCAATCAGCCCCAGCATTTT
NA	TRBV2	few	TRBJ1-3	CASSRDGVGNTIYF	TGTGCCAGCAGTCGCGACGGGGTTGGAAACACCATATATTTT
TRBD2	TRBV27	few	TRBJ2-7	CASIGRGDYEQYF	TGTGCCAGCATTGGACGGGGGGATTACGAGCAGTACTTC
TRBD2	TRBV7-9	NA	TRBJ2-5	CASSFRASLAGRETQYF	TGTGCCAGCAGCTTTAGGGCGTCCCTAGCCGGGAGGGAGACCCAGTACTTC
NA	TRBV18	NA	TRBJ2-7	CASSPLDSSFYEQYF	TGTGCCAGCTCACCACTCGACAGTAGTTTCTACGAGCAGTACTTC
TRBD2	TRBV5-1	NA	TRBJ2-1	CASNWGGYNEQFF	TGCGCCAGCAACTGGGGAGGGTACAATGAGCAGTTCTTC
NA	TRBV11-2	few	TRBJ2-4	CASSLDRENIQYF	TGTGCCAGCAGCTTAGATCGAGAAAACATTCAGTACTTC
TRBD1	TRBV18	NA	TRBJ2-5	CASSPAQGALLQETQYF	TGTGCCAGCTCACCGGCGCAGGGGGCCCTTCTCCAAGAGACCCAGTACTTC
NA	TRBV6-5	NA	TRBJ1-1	CASSYSIQGTEAFF	TGTGCCAGCAGTTACTCGATCCAGGGAACTGAAGCTTTCTTT